The entry below describes one T cell receptor beta chain. Repertoires were generated with immunoSEQ multiplex PCR, while TCRdb's copy carries only in-frame clones and drops some. Found here are over 150,000 clones, 81% of them singletons; the top ten hold 12%. The data were obtained in a study of blood T cell repertoires in COVID-19. Per the germline V gene, CDR1 is SGHNT and CDR2 is YENEEA. This CDR3 has 13 amino acids. Unmatched junction bases numbered 3, after V lost 4 bases and J lost 10 bases. The chain joins TRBV11-3 to TRBJ2-7, with 14 positions matching TRBD2. The TCR sequence derives from an elderly woman with COVID-19, enrolled during active disease. The sample was peripheral blood. CDR3 DNA: TGTGCCAGCAGCTCGGGACTAGCGGGGGATCAGTACTTC. Amino acids: CASSSGLAGDQYF. The complete variable domain, with remaining parts taken from reference TRBV11-3 and TRBJ2-7, reads EAGVVQSPRYKIIEKKQPVAFWCNPISGHNTLYWYLQNLGQGPELLIRYENEEAVDDSQLPKDRFSAERLKGVDSTLKIQPAELGDSAVYLCASSSGLAGDQYFGPGTRLTVT.